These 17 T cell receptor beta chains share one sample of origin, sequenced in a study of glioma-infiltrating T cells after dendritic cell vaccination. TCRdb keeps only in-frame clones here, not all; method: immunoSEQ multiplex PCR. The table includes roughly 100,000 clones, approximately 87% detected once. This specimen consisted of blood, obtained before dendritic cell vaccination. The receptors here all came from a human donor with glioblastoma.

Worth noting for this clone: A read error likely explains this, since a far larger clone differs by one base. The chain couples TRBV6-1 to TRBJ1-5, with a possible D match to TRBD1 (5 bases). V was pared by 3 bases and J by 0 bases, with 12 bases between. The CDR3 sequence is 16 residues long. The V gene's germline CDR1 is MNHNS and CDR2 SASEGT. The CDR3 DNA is TGTGCCAGCAGTGAGTCGCCAGGGAATAGCAATCAGCCCCAGCATTTT. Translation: CASSESPGNSNQPQHF.

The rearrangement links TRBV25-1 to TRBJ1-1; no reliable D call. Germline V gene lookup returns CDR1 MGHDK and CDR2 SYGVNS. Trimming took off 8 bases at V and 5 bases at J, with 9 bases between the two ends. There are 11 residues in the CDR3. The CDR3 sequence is CASESWTEAFF. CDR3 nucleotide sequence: TGTGCCAGCGAGTCTTGGACTGAAGCTTTCTTT.

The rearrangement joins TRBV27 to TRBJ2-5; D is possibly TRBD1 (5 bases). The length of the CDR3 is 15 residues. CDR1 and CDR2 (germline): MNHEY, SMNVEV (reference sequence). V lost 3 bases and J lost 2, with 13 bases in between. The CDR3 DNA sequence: TGTGCCAGCAGTTTTTTGGGGCAGAAACAAGAGACCCAGTACTTC. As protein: CASSFLGQKQETQYF.

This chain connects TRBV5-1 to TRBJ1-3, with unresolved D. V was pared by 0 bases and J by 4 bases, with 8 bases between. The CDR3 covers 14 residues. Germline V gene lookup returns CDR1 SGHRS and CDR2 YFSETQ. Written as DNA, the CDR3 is TGCGCCAGCAGCTTGGAGGGAGACGGAAACACCATATATTTT. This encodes CASSLEGDGNTIYF.

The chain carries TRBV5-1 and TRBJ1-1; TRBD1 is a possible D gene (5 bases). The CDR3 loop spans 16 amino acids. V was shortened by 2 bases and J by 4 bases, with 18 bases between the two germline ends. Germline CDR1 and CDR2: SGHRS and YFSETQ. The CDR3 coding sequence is TGCGCCAGCAGCTTTACGGGCGGGGCGGGAATCACTGAAGCTTTCTTT. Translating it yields CASSFTGGAGITEAFF.

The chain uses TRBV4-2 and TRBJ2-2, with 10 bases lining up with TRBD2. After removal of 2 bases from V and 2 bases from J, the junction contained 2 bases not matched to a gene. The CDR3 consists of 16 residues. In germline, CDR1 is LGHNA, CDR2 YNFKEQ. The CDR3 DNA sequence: TGTGCCAGCAGCCAACCTAGCGGGGGTAACACCGGGGAGCTGTTTTTT. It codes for CASSQPSGGNTGELFF.

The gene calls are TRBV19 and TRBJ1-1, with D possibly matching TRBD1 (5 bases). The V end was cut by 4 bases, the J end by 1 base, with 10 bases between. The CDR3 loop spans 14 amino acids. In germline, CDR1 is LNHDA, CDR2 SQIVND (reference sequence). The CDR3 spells CASSTGLPNTEAFF. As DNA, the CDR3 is TGTGCCAGTAGTACGGGACTCCCGAACACTGAAGCTTTCTTT.

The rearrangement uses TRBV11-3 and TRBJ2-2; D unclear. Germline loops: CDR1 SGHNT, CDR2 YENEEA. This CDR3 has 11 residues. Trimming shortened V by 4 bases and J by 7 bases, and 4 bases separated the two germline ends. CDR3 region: CASSYYGELFF. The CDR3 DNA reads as TGTGCCAGCAGCTACTACGGGGAGCTGTTTTTT.

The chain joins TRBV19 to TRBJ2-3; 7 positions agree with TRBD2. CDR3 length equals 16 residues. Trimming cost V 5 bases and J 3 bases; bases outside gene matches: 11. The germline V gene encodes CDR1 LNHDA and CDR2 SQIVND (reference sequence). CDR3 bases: TGTGCCAGTAGTTTCCGACTAGCAGCCGGGACAGATACGCAGTATTTT. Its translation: CASSFRLAAGTDTQYF.

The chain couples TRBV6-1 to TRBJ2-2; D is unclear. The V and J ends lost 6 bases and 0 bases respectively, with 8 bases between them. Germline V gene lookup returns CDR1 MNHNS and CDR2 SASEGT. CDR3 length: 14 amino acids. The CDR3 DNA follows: TGTGCCAGCAGAACACAGACGAACACCGGGGAGCTGTTTTTT. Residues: CASRTQTNTGELFF.

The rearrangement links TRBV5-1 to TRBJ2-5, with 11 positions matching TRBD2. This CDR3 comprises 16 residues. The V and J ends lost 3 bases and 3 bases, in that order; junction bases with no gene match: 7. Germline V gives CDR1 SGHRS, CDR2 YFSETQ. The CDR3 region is CASSSVPGLAEETQYF. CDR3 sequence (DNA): TGCGCCAGCAGCTCCGTCCCGGGACTAGCGGAAGAGACCCAGTACTTC.

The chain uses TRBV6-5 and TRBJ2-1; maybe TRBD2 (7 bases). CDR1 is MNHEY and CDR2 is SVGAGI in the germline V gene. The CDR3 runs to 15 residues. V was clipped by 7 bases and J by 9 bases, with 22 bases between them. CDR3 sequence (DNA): TGTGCCAGCACCCTAACGGCGGGGGCCGGGGGTGAGCAGTTCTTC. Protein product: CASTLTAGAGGEQFF.

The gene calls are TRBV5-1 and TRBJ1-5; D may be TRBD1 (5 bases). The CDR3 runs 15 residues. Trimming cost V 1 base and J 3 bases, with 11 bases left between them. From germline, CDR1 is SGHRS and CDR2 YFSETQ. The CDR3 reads CASSLMGGNNQPQHF. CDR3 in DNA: TGCGCCAGCAGCTTGATGGGGGGGAACAATCAGCCCCAGCATTTT.

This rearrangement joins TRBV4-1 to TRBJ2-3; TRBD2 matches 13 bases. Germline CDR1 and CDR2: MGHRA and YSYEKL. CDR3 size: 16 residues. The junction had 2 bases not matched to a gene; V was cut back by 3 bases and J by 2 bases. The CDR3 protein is CASSQGTSGNTDTQYF. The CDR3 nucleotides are TGCGCCAGCAGCCAGGGGACTAGCGGGAACACAGATACGCAGTATTTT.

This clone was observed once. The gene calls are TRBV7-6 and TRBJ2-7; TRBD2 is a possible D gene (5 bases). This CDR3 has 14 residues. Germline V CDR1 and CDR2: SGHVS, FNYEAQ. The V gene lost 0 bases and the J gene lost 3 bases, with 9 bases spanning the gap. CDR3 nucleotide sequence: TGTGCCAGCAGCTTAGCGGAGGCAAACTACGAGCAGTACTTC. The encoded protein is CASSLAEANYEQYF.

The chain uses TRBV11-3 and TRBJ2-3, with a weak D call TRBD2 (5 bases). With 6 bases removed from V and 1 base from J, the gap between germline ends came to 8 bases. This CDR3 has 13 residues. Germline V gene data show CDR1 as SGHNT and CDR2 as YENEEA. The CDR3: CASRGRGTDTQYF. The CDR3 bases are TGTGCCAGCAGGGGGAGAGGCACAGATACGCAGTATTTT.

Here the CDR3 reads CASSPPGVPEQYF. CDR3 DNA: TGTGCCAGCAGCCCCCCGGGAGTACCCGAGCAGTACTTC. The chain uses TRBV11-2 and TRBJ2-7, with D perhaps matching TRBD2 (6 bases). In germline, CDR1 is SGHAT, CDR2 FQNNGV. The CDR3 runs 13 residues. The V gene lost 5 bases and the J gene lost 6 bases, with 14 bases spanning the gap.